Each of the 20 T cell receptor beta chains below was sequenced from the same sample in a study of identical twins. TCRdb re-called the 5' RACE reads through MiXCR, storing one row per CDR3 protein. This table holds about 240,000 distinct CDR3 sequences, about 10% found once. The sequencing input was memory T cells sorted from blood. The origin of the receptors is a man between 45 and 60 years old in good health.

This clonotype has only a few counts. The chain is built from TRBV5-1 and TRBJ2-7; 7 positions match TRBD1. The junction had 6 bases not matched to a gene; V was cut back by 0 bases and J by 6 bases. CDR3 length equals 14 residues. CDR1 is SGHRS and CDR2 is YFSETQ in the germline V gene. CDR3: CASSLGQGGSEQYF. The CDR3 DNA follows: TGCGCCAGCAGCTTGGGGCAAGGGGGCTCCGAGCAGTACTTC.

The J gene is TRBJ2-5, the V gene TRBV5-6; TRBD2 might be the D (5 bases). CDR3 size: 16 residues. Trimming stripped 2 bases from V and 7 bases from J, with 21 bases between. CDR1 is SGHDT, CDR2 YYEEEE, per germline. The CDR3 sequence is CASSFEPSDFAGTQYF. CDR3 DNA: TGTGCCAGCAGCTTTGAACCATCAGACTTTGCGGGGACCCAGTACTTC.

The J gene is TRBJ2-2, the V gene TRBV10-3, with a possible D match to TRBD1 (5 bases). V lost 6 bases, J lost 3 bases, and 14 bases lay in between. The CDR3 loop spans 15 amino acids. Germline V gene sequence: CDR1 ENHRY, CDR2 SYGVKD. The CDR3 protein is CAISKLDSHTGELFF. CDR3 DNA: TGTGCCATCAGCAAGCTTGACAGTCACACCGGGGAGCTGTTTTTT.

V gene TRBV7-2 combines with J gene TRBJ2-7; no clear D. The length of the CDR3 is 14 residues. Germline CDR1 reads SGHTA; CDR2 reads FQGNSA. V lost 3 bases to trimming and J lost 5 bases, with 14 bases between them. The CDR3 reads CASSLGYVADEQYF. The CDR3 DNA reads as TGTGCCAGCAGCTTGGGGTATGTCGCCGACGAGCAGTACTTC.

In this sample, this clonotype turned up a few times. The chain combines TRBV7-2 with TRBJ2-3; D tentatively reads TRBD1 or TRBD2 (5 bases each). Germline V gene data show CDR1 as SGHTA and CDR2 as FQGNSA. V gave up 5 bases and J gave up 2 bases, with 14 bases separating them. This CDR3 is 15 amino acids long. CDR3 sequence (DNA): TGTGCCAGCAGCGGGACCCGACATAACACAGATACGCAGTATTTT. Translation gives CASSGTRHNTDTQYF. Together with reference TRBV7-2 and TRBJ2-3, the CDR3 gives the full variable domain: GAGVSQSPSNKVTEKGKDVELRCDPISGHTALYWYRQSLGQGLEFLIYFQGNSAPDKSGLPSDRFSAERTGGSVSTLTIQRTQQEDSAVYLCASSGTRHNTDTQYFGPGTRLTVL.

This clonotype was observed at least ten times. DNA of the CDR3: TGTGCCAGCAGCTTCGGCGGACTGGGGTTGGAGACCCAGTACTTC. Protein product: CASSFGGLGLETQYF. The rearrangement links TRBV7-2 to TRBJ2-5; TRBD2 is a possible D gene (5 bases). This CDR3 region has 15 residues. Deletions cut 3 bases from V and 5 bases from J, with 16 bases between. In germline, CDR1 is SGHTA, CDR2 FQGNSA. The variable domain in full, completed from reference TRBV7-2 and TRBJ2-5, reads GAGVSQSPSNKVTEKGKDVELRCDPISGHTALYWYRQSLGQGLEFLIYFQGNSAPDKSGLPSDRFSAERTGGSVSTLTIQRTQQEDSAVYLCASSFGGLGLETQYFGPGTRLLVL.

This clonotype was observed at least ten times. CDR3 bases: TGTGCCACCAGCAGAGATCGGTGGGTCGAGCAGTACTTC. Its translation: CATSRDRWVEQYF. This chain links TRBV15 with TRBJ2-7; D is undetermined. Germline V gives CDR1 LNHNV, CDR2 YYDKDF (reference sequence). Trimming took 0 bases from V and 6 from J, leaving 9 bases between them. The CDR3 has 13 amino acids.

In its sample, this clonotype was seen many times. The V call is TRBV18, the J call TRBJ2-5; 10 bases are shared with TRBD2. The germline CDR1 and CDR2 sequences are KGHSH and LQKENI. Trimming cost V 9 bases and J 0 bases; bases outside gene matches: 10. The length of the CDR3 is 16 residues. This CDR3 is CASRRTSGVYQETQYF. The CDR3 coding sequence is TGTGCCAGTCGTAGGACTAGCGGAGTCTACCAAGAGACCCAGTACTTC.

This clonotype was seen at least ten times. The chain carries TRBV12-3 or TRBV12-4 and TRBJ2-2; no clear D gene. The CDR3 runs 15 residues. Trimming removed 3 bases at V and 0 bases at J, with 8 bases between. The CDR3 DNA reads TGTGCCAGCAGTTTTTTAGGGCCGAACACCGGGGAGCTGTTTTTT. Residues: CASSFLGPNTGELFF.

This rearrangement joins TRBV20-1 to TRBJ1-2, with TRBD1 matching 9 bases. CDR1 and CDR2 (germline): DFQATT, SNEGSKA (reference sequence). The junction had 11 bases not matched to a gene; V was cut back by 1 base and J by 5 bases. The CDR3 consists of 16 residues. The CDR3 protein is CSARGAGQGLIYGYTF. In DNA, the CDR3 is TGCAGTGCTAGAGGGGCCGGACAGGGGCTCATATATGGCTACACCTTC.

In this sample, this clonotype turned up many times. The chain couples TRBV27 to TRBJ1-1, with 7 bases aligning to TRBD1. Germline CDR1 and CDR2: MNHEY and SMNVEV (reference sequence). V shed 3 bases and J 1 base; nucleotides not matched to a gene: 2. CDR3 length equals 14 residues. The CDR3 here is CASSFAGGNTEAFF. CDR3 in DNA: TGTGCCAGCAGTTTCGCAGGGGGGAACACTGAAGCTTTCTTT.

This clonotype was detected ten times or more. The CDR3 loop reads CASSGSYEQYF. CDR3 nucleotide sequence: TGCGCCAGCAGCGGCTCCTACGAGCAGTACTTC. The gene calls are TRBV4-1 and TRBJ2-7, with D unclear. Germline V CDR1 and CDR2: MGHRA, YSYEKL. The CDR3 sequence is 11 residues long. V was pared by 5 bases and J by 0 bases, with 2 bases between.

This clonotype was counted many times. In nucleotides, the CDR3 is TGTGCCATCTCTTCTAGGGGAGTTCAAACCGGGGAGCTGTTTTTT. Its translation is CAISSRGVQTGELFF. The chain is built from TRBV10-3 and TRBJ2-2; tentatively, D is TRBD1 or TRBD2 (5 bases each). This CDR3 has 15 residues. CDR1 and CDR2 (germline): ENHRY, SYGVKD. V shed 8 bases and J shed 5 bases, with 18 bases lying between them.

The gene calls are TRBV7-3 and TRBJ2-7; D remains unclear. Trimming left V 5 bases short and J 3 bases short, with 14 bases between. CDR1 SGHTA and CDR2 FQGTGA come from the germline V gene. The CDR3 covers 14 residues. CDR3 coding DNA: TGTGCCAGCAGCCCGGCCGGTGGGGACTACGAGCAGTACTTC. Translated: CASSPAGGDYEQYF.

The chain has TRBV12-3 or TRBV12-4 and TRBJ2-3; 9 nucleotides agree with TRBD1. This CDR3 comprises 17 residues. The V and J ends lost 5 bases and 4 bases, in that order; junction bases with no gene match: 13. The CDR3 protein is CASSEMGQGHRSDTQYF. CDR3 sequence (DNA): TGTGCCAGCAGTGAGATGGGACAGGGTCATAGGTCAGATACGCAGTATTTT.

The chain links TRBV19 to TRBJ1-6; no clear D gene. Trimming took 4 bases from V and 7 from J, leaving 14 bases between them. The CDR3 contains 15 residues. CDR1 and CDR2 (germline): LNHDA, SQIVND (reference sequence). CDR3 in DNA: TGTGCCAGTAGTAAGGAACGAGCGATGAATTCACCCCTCCACTTT. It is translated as CASSKERAMNSPLHF.

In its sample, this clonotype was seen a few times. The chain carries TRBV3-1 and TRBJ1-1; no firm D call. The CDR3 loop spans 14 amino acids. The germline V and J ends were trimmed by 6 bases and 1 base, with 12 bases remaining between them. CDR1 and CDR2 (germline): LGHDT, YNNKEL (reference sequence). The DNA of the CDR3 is TGTGCCAGCAGGAAGGGCAGTCAGAACACTGAAGCTTTCTTT. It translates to CASRKGSQNTEAFF. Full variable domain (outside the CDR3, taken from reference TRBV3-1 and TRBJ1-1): DTAVSQTPKYLVTQMGNDKSIKCEQNLGHDTMYWYKQDSKKFLKIMFSYNNKELIINETVPNRFSPKSPDKAHLNLHINSLELGDSAVYFCASRKGSQNTEAFFGQGTRLTVV.

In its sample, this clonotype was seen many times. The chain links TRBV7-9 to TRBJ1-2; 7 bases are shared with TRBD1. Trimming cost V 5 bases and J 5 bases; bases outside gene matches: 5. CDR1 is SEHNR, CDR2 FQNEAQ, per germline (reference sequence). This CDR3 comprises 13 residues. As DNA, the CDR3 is TGTGCCAGCAGCGTGGGACAGAATTATGGCTACACCTTC. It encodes CASSVGQNYGYTF.

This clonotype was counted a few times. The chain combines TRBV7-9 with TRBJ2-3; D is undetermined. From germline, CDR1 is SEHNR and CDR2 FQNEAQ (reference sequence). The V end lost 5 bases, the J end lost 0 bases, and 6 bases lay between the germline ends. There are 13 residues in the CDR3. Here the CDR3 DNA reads TGTGCCAGCAGCAAAGTTAGCACAGATACGCAGTATTTT. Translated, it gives CASSKVSTDTQYF.

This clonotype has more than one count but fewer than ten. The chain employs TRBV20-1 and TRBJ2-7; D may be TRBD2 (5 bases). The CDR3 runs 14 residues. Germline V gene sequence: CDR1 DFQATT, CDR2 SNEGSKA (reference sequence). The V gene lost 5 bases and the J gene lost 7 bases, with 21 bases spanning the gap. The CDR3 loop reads CSAYSGPRAGEQYF. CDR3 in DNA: TGCAGTGCTTATTCCGGGCCCCGCGCGGGTGAGCAGTACTTC.